This T cell receptor beta chain comes out of a study of cytomegalovirus exposure and HLA in healthy donors (dated by TCRdb to 2017 to 2019). For context, the study as a whole: An earlier analysis of a few hundred of the donors reported under 300 Gb of sequence data and approximately 120 million unique TCR beta sequences obtained from around 170 million T cells. Rather than using new phenotypic data, the later analysis identified candidate immune exposures from TCR beta sequences and from how often those sequences occurred across donors. A later analysis re-analyzed previously published TCR beta repertoires from approximately 700 donors and added high-resolution HLA genotyping to study TCR occurrence patterns. The number of donors typed differed by locus, with 629-630 for A, B, C, DRB1 and DQB1, roughly 550 for DQA1, 600 to 610 for DPA1, and some 440 for DPB1. Roughly 310 gigabases of sequencing data and tens of millions of unique TCR sequences were included in an early release covering about 600 HLA-typed donors. Every repertoire in the discovery cohort had been generated on one and the same sequencing platform. The study combined high-throughput TCR immunosequencing, statistical association of individual TCRs with disease status, and machine learning to predict cytomegalovirus infection status. An earlier analysis of 587 of the donors used high-throughput TCR beta sequencing to judge whether each TCR beta V gene segment behaved as functional or pseudogenic. A later genetic analysis took genome-wide SNP genotypes for about 60% of the roughly 670 donors and used that subset as a discovery cohort. The study aimed to test whether cataloging public T cell receptors could reveal signatures of past pathogen exposure. Donor age, sex, ethnicity and CMV serostatus were compiled alongside the repertoire data. About five DR-DQ haplotypes were handled as single units for association and clustering because linkage in the cohort was strong. Using immunosequencing, the study profiled T cell repertoires from fewer than 850 subjects and related those repertoires to cytomegalovirus serostatus. Class I and class II HLA loci were covered by the typing at four-digit resolution. Across 300 to 400 genotyped donors of the cohort, an average of about 240,000 unique TCR beta nucleotide sequences per donor were sequenced, and approximately 17% of those sequences were non-productive. Along with the approximately 670-subject first cohort, a separate validation cohort of roughly 110 different subjects was used. Of the 300 to 450 genotyped donors, around 81% fell in the genetic ancestry cluster associated with self-reported Caucasian donors. The paper as a whole reports these results and caveats: In a later analysis, HLA-associated TCR beta chains were found to be more clonally expanded and to have lower generation probabilities than equally common non-associated chains. According to a later analysis, parvovirus B19, influenza, CMV and Epstein-Barr virus appeared linked to several top co-occurrence clusters. A later analysis found that TCR association rates varied across HLA loci, with DRB1 alleles showing the most associated TCRs and HLA-C alleles the fewest. HLA typing was unavailable for some donors at each locus, so association tests used only the typed subset. Assigning TCR associations to individual alleles was difficult when HLA alleles, especially DR and DQ, strongly co-occurred. Correlated functional status among segregating V segments might reflect linkage disequilibrium, but an unknown experimental factor could not be ruled out. Presence/absence analyses assumed roughly uniform sequencing depth across donors, an assumption that may not hold. Most CMV-associated TCR beta chains appeared to be HLA-restricted in a later analysis, and the HLA associations seemed to be driven largely by CMV exposure. Because counts were too low, about 18 rarely observed V segments, including chromosome 9 orphons, were excluded from the earlier analysis of several hundred of the donors. In an earlier analysis of fewer than 700 of the donors, most TCR beta V segments appeared in productive rearrangements about 87% or about 30% of the time, broadly matching IMGT annotations. The study gave a list of about 170 TCR beta chains associated with cytomegalovirus. The sequencing pipeline was judged likely to have produced a cluster of highly shared sequence variants as a technical artifact. For the cohort, immune exposure information was limited to CMV serostatus. Three of the identified cytomegalovirus-associated TCR beta chains were confirmed in vitro to be specific for cytomegalovirus antigens. A later genetic analysis reported fewer N-insertions in productive TCRs among donors in an Asian-associated ancestry cluster than the approximately 670-donor mean. The classifier was reported to diagnose cytomegalovirus status with high specificity and sensitivity in both the original cohort and the validation cohort. The cohort was sequenced for TCR beta chains only, and without alpha or paired-chain data the features that could be detected were limited. At a false discovery rate of 0.05, a later analysis linked 15,000 to 20,000 TCR beta sequences to specific HLA alleles. A further reported finding was that TCR beta sequences accurately predicted the HLA-A and HLA-B alleles for most subjects in the first cohort. Across donors, most TCR sequences were observed very rarely, whereas some public TCRs were present in many individuals. According to the authors, the approach could potentially be generalized to other disease states and immunological phenotypes. Some IMGT-functional V segments, including TRBV6-2 and TRBV6-3, could not be distinguished by the 87-base-pair reads and were therefore excluded. A later genetic analysis associated a missense DCLRE1C variant with V-gene and J-gene trimming of TCR beta chains, and an independent cohort replicated the association.

The cohort was made up of 500 to 800 healthy bone marrow donors. At the time of sampling, every cohort member was nominally healthy, though immune exposures that went unrecorded were likely present. Of the roughly 670 cohort members, 289 had a positive CMV serostatus and 350 to 450 had a negative one, while no CMV serostatus was recorded for the donor. A peripheral blood sample was collected from each donor, and TCR beta sequencing was performed on peripheral blood mononuclear cells. The Qiagen DNeasy Blood Extraction Kit was used to extract genomic DNA from the blood cell samples. Trimming costs V 1 base and J 1 base, and their ends lie 5 bases apart. CDR1 and CDR2 were assigned from the germline V gene as SGHRS and YFSETQ. Its CDR3 holds 13 amino acids, cysteine through phenylalanine. The entry retains the CDR3 DNA only, 39 bases that are in frame from base 1. Receptors were amplified or captured by the immunoSEQ multiplex PCR assay. The multiplex PCR relied on a mix of 60 forward primers for TCR Vbeta segments and 13 reverse primers for TCR Jbeta segments. A multiplex PCR assay on genomic DNA amplified the CDR3 region of rearranged TCR beta genes. The amplified TCR beta libraries were sequenced on the Illumina HiSeq System as 87-base-pair reads. Processing in the source paper ran as follows. A later analysis tallied tens of millions of unique TCR beta chains across the 550 to 850 repertoires, and about 10 million of those chains were shared by two or more donors. Raw reads were error-corrected and collapsed into unique sequences with a nearest-neighbor algorithm that merged closely related sequences to remove PCR and sequencing errors. V, D and J gene segments were assigned by aligning CDR3 sequences to IMGT reference sequences. For a sequence to be retained, at least a six-nucleotide match to both a V gene segment and a J gene segment was required. A rearrangement counted as productive if the CDR3 had no stop codons and remained in frame with V and J, and every other rearrangement counted as non-productive. Following IMGT convention, CDR3 was defined as the stretch from the second conserved V-encoded cysteine to the conserved J-encoded phenylalanine. In an earlier analysis of around 600 of the donors, sequences lacking an unambiguous match to a single V gene segment were excluded. An earlier analysis of several hundred of the donors classified V segments as functional when productive rearrangements were above 56.7% and as segregating when the standard deviation between donors was above 5%. A statistical classification framework was developed to diagnose cytomegalovirus status using the catalog of TCR beta chain sequences. V and J gene assignment, in a later analysis, came from comparing TCR nucleotide sequences with IMGT/GENE-DB human TR gene sequences. Using the TCRdist pipeline, a later analysis assigned CDR3 sequences along with most-parsimonious VDJ recombination scenarios. In a later analysis, each TCR beta chain was defined by its CDR3 amino acid sequence together with its V-gene family, and reads lacking a unique V-gene family were excluded. To address suspected cross-contamination and a sequencing artifact, a later analysis removed 450 to 700 highly shared, low-generation-probability nucleotide sequences. In a later analysis, a clonal expansion index for each public chain was calculated from normalized within-repertoire ranks of inferred template counts. Generation probabilities in a later analysis came from a VDJ recombination model fitted to out-of-frame rearrangements, and those results were checked against IGoR. In a later analysis, hypergeometric tests were used to score TCR-TCR, TCR-HLA and TCR-CMV co-occurrence, with a repertoire-size bias correction applied to TCR pairs. A later analysis estimated false discovery rates by permuting HLA or CMV assignments 20 times. In a later analysis, co-occurring TCRs were grouped using DBSCAN, with TCRdist sequence similarity added in when clustering inside HLA-allele-positive subsets. Repertoires with fewer than 30,000 or more than 120,000 public chains were left out of co-occurrence clustering, as were a handful of repertoires with anomalous nucleotide sharing. Drawn from immuneACCESS, this table holds only the in-frame rearrangements with V and J called that TCRdb kept. Clones are partly lost; checked studies trace under half to an unresolved V gene and leave the rest unexplained. V and J calls and clone size are copied from that table; D and trimming were computed from the DNA. The sample table lists 70,000 to 95,000 clones, approximately 79% of them with a count of one. The leading ten clones occupy over 10% of the sample.

For this clone: The antigen it recognizes is unknown. Per-base quality was not reported, and no clone a single base away is much larger than it.

The V gene is TRBV5-1 and the J gene is TRBJ2-5; the D gene cannot be named for sure. Sequencing was done on a sample of PBMCs. The TCR sequence derives from a human donor in good health. The DNA is TGCGCCAGCAGCTTGACAGTCCAAGAGACCCAGTACTTC. Its protein is CASSLTVQETQYF.